This T cell receptor beta chain was recovered during a study of graft-versus-host responses after intestinal transplantation. The method was immunoSEQ multiplex PCR; TCRdb's version includes in-frame clones alone and lacks a portion of them. The table shows about 40,000 clones, with approximately 95% occurring only once. In germline, CDR1 is SGHRS, CDR2 YFSETQ. Trimming stripped 0 bases from V and 3 bases from J, with 13 bases between. The CDR3 runs 16 residues. Only one count was recorded for this clone. Material: PBMCs, obtained 734 days after intestinal transplantation. The receptor was derived from a human patient who received an intestinal transplant, so some T cells may come from the graft donor. The J gene is TRBJ1-3, the V gene TRBV5-1; the D gene is possibly TRBD1 (6 bases). In DNA, the CDR3 is TGCGCCAGCAGCTTGGATAATACAGGGTTTGGAAACACCATATATTTT. This gives the protein CASSLDNTGFGNTIYF.